The TCR beta chain described here comes from a study of T cells in Graves' hyperthyroidism and ophthalmopathy. Study as a whole: Upon initial diagnosis and before any treatment, peripheral blood was collected. Study-level points and caveats: The model's output predicted ophthalmopathy at a median of about 5.9 months prior to onset.

From RNA transcripts, TCR beta CDR3 regions were amplified. During a first-round RT-PCR of the TCR CDR3, the HTBI primer set was used. MiXCR, applied by TCRdb to the multiplex PCR reads, yields one record per CDR3 protein. Of hundreds of thousands of distinct CDR3 sequences in the sample, about 20% are singletons; the top ten hold roughly 47%. Ophthalmopathy patients all had a Clinical Activity Score of at least 3, a NOSPECS grade of at least 4 and disease under 3 months old. Patients having uncontrolled infection, another autoimmune disease, pregnancy or lactation were not included. The CDR3 consists of 15 residues. Trimming took 0 bases from V and 6 from J; bases not matched to a gene: 4. Germline loops: CDR1 SGDLS, CDR2 YYNGEE. Details on this clonotype: Its antigen is still unknown.

The V and J genes are TRBV9 and TRBJ2-1, with 9 positions matching TRBD1. Input material: blood. The receptor was isolated from a man aged 40-49 years with Graves' ophthalmopathy. The CDR3 region is CASSVVGQGGNEQFF. CDR3 sequence (DNA): TGTGCCAGCAGCGTAGTGGGACAGGGTGGCAATGAGCAGTTCTTC.